The sequence of this TCR beta chain was determined in a study of cytomegalovirus exposure and HLA in healthy donors. For the study at large: The study's early data release held 80 million to 95 million unique TCRs from HLA-typed donors.

This clone was picked up a small number of times. The antigen remains unidentified. In the PCR, 60 Vbeta and 13 Jbeta primers were used. Method: immunoSEQ multiplex PCR; TCRdb's copy keeps in-frame clones and lacks some. The sample records 180,000 or so clones, about four fifths being singletons. Overall study findings and caveats: Most TCR beta V segments were productive about 87% or about 30% of the time in an earlier analysis. CMV serostatus was the sole immune exposure information available. There were reportedly fewer N-insertions in an Asian-associated ancestry cluster than the approximately 630-donor mean, in a later analysis.

Germline loops: CDR1 SNHLY, CDR2 FYNNEI. This CDR3 has 15 residues. Trimming removed 2 bases from V and 6 bases from J; junction bases left unmatched: 6. The J gene is TRBJ2-7, the V gene TRBV2, with 11 bases identical to TRBD1. Material: PBMCs. The sequence was obtained from a woman aged 25-40 years in good health and CMV-seronegative. CDR3 residues: CASSEWDRGLGEQYF. Here the CDR3 DNA reads TGTGCCAGCAGTGAATGGGACAGGGGGTTGGGCGAGCAGTACTTC.